What follows describes a single T cell receptor (beta chain). As yet, its antigen is unknown. This table comes from immunoSEQ multiplex PCR, and its TCRdb copy is limited to in-frame clones, with some not included. This sample has about 82,000 clones, with around 93% found just once. This sample was taken from a study of OX40 agonist ivuxolimab in advanced cancers. Study-level points and caveats: More expanded clones were found, on average, in CD8+ than in CD4+ T cells.

Looked up from germline, CDR1 is MNHNY and CDR2 is SVGAGI (reference sequence). Deletions cut 2 bases from V and 2 bases from J, with 10 bases between. CDR3 length: 14 residues. Baseline, cycle 4 day 1, and cycle 7 day 1 were the blood sampling points. This receptor was obtained from an adult with an advanced solid tumor such as melanoma, head and neck, liver or kidney cancer. The sample was CD4+ or CD8+ T cells sorted from blood, taken in a trial of the OX40 agonist ivuxolimab. This sequence joins TRBV6-6 and TRBJ2-7; D is possibly TRBD2 (5 bases). The CDR3 region has the DNA TGTGCCAGCAGTTACGCCGGGATTACCTACGAGCAGTACTTC. Amino acid sequence: CASSYAGITYEQYF.